What follows describes a single TCR beta chain. These data are taken from a study of blood T cell repertoires in COVID-19. Study context: The cDNA or gDNA used as material had been derived from T cells, B-cell-depleted T cells, or PBMCs.

As handled by the study authors: Nucleated cell counts were estimated from reference gene primer amplification. TCRdb's copy holds only in-frame clones and misses some; the assay was immunoSEQ multiplex PCR. The D gene and trimming were derived from the DNA, and the V and J assignments and clone size from that table. In the table there are approximately 15,000 clones, around nine tenths of which are singletons. The V segment lost 4 bases and the J segment 7 bases; nucleotides outside the gene matches: 9. The CDR3 is made up of 17 amino acids. Germline V gene data show CDR1 as MNHNS and CDR2 as SASEGT.

Material for sequencing was peripheral blood. This receptor was obtained from a human donor with active COVID-19. The donor label of this sample is uncertain. The chain combines TRBV6-1 with TRBJ2-2; 13 nucleotides match TRBD2. The CDR3 coding sequence is TGTGCCAGCAGTGTATCGGGACTAGCGGGATTGGTCGGGGAGCTGTTTTTT. Translation: CASSVSGLAGLVGELFF.